Sequencing of this TCR beta chain was carried out in a study of T-cell memory formation after mild COVID-19. After 5'RACE with constant-segment primers, TCR alpha and TCR beta cDNA libraries carrying sample barcodes and UMIs were obtained. TCRdb recomputed calls from the 5' RACE reads with MiXCR, one row per CDR3 protein. Of about 200,000 distinct CDR3 sequences in the sample, more than 8% were seen once. Study-wide points: Clones shrinking between day 15 and 85 showed a balanced CD4/CD8 split, and those that grew later tilted toward CD4+. In second-wave clones peaking day 37, SARS-CoV-2 specificity remained unconfirmed.

This clonotype was seen a few times. No antigen is known for it. V was trimmed by 6 bases and J by 6 bases, leaving 15 bases between them. Germline values: CDR1 MDHEN, CDR2 SYDVKM. The CDR3 sequence is 14 residues long. The J gene is TRBJ2-1, the V gene TRBV28; D possibly corresponds to TRBD1 (6 bases). The TCR originated in a man younger than 35 who had mild COVID-19 (a few samples of this study predate the infection). Cell type and time point are not known. Sequenced sample: PBMCs or a T cell subset sorted from them (not recorded which). CDR3 in DNA: TGTGCCAGCAGGGACAGCACTCTATCCAATGAGCAGTTCTTC. This encodes CASRDSTLSNEQFF.